A few counts support the clone carrying this T cell receptor beta chain. Its specificity is unknown. This sample stems from a study of T cell repertoires in cytomegalovirus infection. The CDR3 totals 14 residues. V trimming: 9 bases; J trimming: 9 bases; junction bases outside the gene matches: 8. Germline V lookup: CDR1 KGHDR, CDR2 SFDVKD. TCRdb processed the reads anew with MiXCR; each CDR3 protein has one entry. The sample consists of 550,000 to 850,000 distinct CDR3 sequences, roughly 30% of them appearing once. The J gene is TRBJ1-6, the V gene TRBV24-1; 9 nucleotides match TRBD1. The receptor comes from a human donor in good health (CMV status not recorded). Some clones in this sample may be carry-over from other donors' samples. The sample consisted of cultured PBMCs, taken from culture after CMV antigen stimulation. Here the CDR3 DNA reads TGTGCCACCCCTGGGGGACAGGGTGGTTCACCCCTCCACTTT. It yields the protein CATPGGQGGSPLHF.